This T cell receptor beta chain was captured in a study of T cell repertoires in cytomegalovirus infection. Comments on this clonotype: Its antigen is not identified. One end of the junction varies from germline; a read error may be responsible.

The CDR3 is 15 amino acids. Germline V CDR1 and CDR2: SGHVS, FNYEAQ. In TCRdb, the reads were re-called with MiXCR into one record per CDR3 protein. Of approximately 770,000 distinct CDR3 sequences listed, approximately 32% are singletons. Material: cultured CD8+ T cells from PBMCs, obtained from culture after CMV antigen stimulation. The rearrangement links TRBV7-6 to TRBJ2-3, with 8 bases identical to TRBD1. The sequence was collected from a human donor in good health (CMV status not recorded). Some clones in this sample may be carry-over from other donors' samples. CDR3 loop: CASSLAQGAADTQYF. The CDR3 DNA is TGTGCTAGCAGCTTAGCGCAGGGGGCTGCCGATACGCAGTATTTT. Full variable domain (remainder filled in from reference TRBV7-6 and TRBJ2-3): GAGVSQSPRYKVTKRGQDVALRCDPISGHVSLYWYRQALGQGPEFLTYFNYEAQQDKSGLPNDRFSAERPEGSISTLTIQRTEQRDSAMYRCASSLAQGAADTQYFGPGTRLTVL.